Detailed here is one T cell receptor beta chain. This clonotype occurred many times. No antigen is known for it. No per-base quality is available; no much larger clone lies one base away. This sample was included in a study of patients and donors after allogeneic stem cell transplantation (dated by TCRdb to the early 2020s). The library came from RT-PCR. Sequencing instrument: NextSeq 550. TCRdb reworked the public reads: Q25 trimming with fastp, MiXCR clone assembly, productive beta chains retained. Here each entry gathers all rows of one CDR3 protein and keeps the most common genes and DNA. The sample data list 87,000 or so distinct CDR3 sequences, and approximately 5% of these were observed just once. Of the sample, around 2.6% is held by the ten largest clones. The specimen was blood, either unsorted or a sorted T cell fraction (not recorded which). The clonotype originates from a human donor who was either an allogeneic HSCT recipient or a stem cell or donor lymphocyte infusion donor (not recorded which). It is not recorded whose cells these are; they may come from a transplant donor.

In nucleotide form, the sequence is TGTGCCAGCAGCTTAGATAATCGCTCTGGAAACACCATATATTTT. This gives the protein CASSLDNRSGNTIYF. Here the chain combines TRBV7-2 and TRBJ1-3; the D gene assignment is ambiguous. The CDR3, from cysteine to phenylalanine, totals 15 residues. Just CDR3 DNA is preserved here, 45 bases in frame from base 1. CDR1 and CDR2 are drawn from the germline V gene: SGHTA, FQGNSA. V was cut back by 1 base and J by 0 bases, leaving a gap of 7 bases between them.